These 23 T cell receptor beta chains originate from one sample sequenced in a study of regulatory T cells in long-lasting Graves disease. Sequencing libraries for TCR beta were prepared with iRepertoire HTBI primers and Arm-PCR of CDR3 regions. TCRdb reanalysed the multiplex PCR reads using MiXCR and keeps one entry per CDR3 protein. The table includes 450,000 or so distinct CDR3 sequences, about 20% detected once. The time point denotes: persistent/refractory GD, antithyroid drugs over 5 years with positive TRAb. There was RNA extracted from PBMCs, and the TCR library was made from it. Here the sequenced sample was peripheral blood mononuclear cells (PBMCs), taken when the disease was refractory, from a patient treated with antithyroid drugs. Source of these receptors: a female donor with Graves disease.

This clonotype was observed a handful of times. The chain is built from TRBV27 and TRBJ2-7; 8 bases map to TRBD2. Trimming at V came to 8 bases and at J to 2 bases, leaving 5 bases not matched to a gene. CDR3 length: 13 residues. Per the germline V gene, CDR1 is MNHEY and CDR2 is SMNVEV (reference sequence). CDR3 in amino acids: CASGSGTTYEQYF. The CDR3, as DNA: TGTGCCAGCGGTAGCGGGACAACCTACGAGCAGTACTTC.

V and J are TRBV20-1 and TRBJ1-1, with 8 nucleotides matching TRBD1. CDR1 is DFQATT, CDR2 SNEGSKA, per germline (reference sequence). Trimming took 5 bases from V and 6 from J; bases not matched to a gene: 14. The CDR3 consists of 15 residues. CDR3 bases: TGCAGTGCTTCACAAGTGAGACAGGGGACCCCTGAAGCTTTCTTT. Protein sequence: CSASQVRQGTPEAFF.

This clonotype has more than one count but fewer than ten. The J gene is TRBJ2-7, the V gene TRBV6-5; 10 positions match TRBD2. V shed 0 bases and J 6 bases; nucleotides not matched to a gene: 5. Germline loops: CDR1 MNHEY, CDR2 SVGAGI. The CDR3 extends over 15 amino acids. The CDR3 is CASSYSRGLALEQYF. The CDR3 coding sequence is TGTGCCAGCAGTTACTCGAGGGGACTAGCGCTCGAGCAGTACTTC.

The rearrangement joins TRBV6-2 or TRBV6-3 to TRBJ2-5; TRBD2 agrees at 7 bases. V shed 6 bases, J shed 1 base, and the junction held 2 bases outside the gene matches. Germline CDR1 reads MNHEY; CDR2 reads SVGEGT. The CDR3 runs to 13 residues. The CDR3 DNA reads TGTGCCAGCAGCAGGACTAGCCAAGAGACCCAGTACTTC. Translating it yields CASSRTSQETQYF.

This clonotype was found many times. This chain joins TRBV7-2 and TRBJ2-7; tentatively, D is TRBD1 or TRBD2 (5 bases each). V was clipped by 3 bases and J by 5 bases, with 14 bases between them. The CDR3 runs to 14 residues. Germline CDR1 is SGHTA and CDR2 is FQGNSA. The CDR3: CASSFWDGGNEQYF. Written as DNA, the CDR3 is TGTGCCAGCAGCTTCTGGGACGGCGGAAACGAGCAGTACTTC.

This clonotype was picked up many times. The rearrangement joins TRBV28 to TRBJ2-7, with D possibly TRBD1 on 6 matching bases. Per the germline V gene, CDR1 is MDHEN and CDR2 is SYDVKM. Between the trimmed V and J ends, which lost 7 bases and 0 bases, there was a span of 16 bases. The CDR3 sequence is 15 residues long. CDR3 amino acids: CASINADRSSYEQYF. CDR3 nucleotides: TGTGCCAGCATTAATGCTGACAGGTCCTCCTACGAGCAGTACTTC.

This sequence joins TRBV28 and TRBJ1-2; weak D call: TRBD1 (6 bases). Per the germline V gene, CDR1 is MDHEN and CDR2 is SYDVKM. Trimming cost V 5 bases and J 10 bases, with 14 bases left between them. The CDR3 covers 12 residues. For the CDR3, the DNA is TGTGCCAGCAGTGCATACAGGGTTGACTACACCTTC. It encodes CASSAYRVDYTF.

In this sample, this clonotype turned up once. This may arise from a read error, as a much more abundant clone is one base away. The rearrangement joins TRBV10-3 to TRBJ1-2; 8 bases line up with TRBD1. Germline values: CDR1 ENHRY, CDR2 SYGVKD. The CDR3 spans 17 residues. With 6 bases clipped from V and 0 bases from J, the junction kept 12 bases outside the gene matches. This CDR3 reads CAIRAHGTGEPNYGYTF. The CDR3 DNA follows: TGTGCCATCAGGGCCCACGGGACAGGCGAACCTAACTATGGCTACACCTTC.

This rearrangement joins TRBV13 to TRBJ2-4; a weak D match, TRBD1 (5 bases). The CDR3 loop spans 14 amino acids. From germline, CDR1 is PRHDT and CDR2 FYEKMQ (reference sequence). Trimming removed 5 bases at V and 3 bases at J, with 11 bases between. The DNA of the CDR3 is TGTGCCAGCAGCACCAGGGTGGGCAAAAACATTCAGTACTTC. Its translation: CASSTRVGKNIQYF.

This clonotype has a single count. The chain combines TRBV28 with TRBJ1-5; D not resolved. Trimming removed 7 bases at V and 7 bases at J, with 14 bases between. This CDR3 spans 13 amino acids. Germline CDR1 and CDR2: MDHEN and SYDVKM. The CDR3 region is CASNPRGGQPQHF. In nucleotides, the CDR3 is TGTGCCAGCAACCCCCGGGGAGGGCAGCCCCAGCATTTT.

This clonotype was observed many times. The rearrangement joins TRBV11-2 to TRBJ2-7; a weak D match, TRBD1 (5 bases). The V and J ends lost 2 bases and 2 bases respectively, with 10 bases between them. The V gene's germline CDR1 is SGHAT and CDR2 FQNNGV. This CDR3 is 14 amino acids long. CDR3 protein: CASSLTDTAYEQYF. For the CDR3, the DNA is TGTGCCAGCAGCTTAACGGACACCGCCTACGAGCAGTACTTC.

The CDR3 DNA follows: TGTGCCAGCAGCCAAGGACAGTGGAAGGCCCAGCATTTT. Protein product: CASSQGQWKAQHF. V and J are TRBV3-1 and TRBJ1-5, with TRBD1 as a possible D gene (5 bases). From germline, CDR1 is LGHDT and CDR2 YNNKEL (reference sequence). Between the trimmed V and J ends, which lost 1 base and 11 bases, there was a span of 12 bases. This CDR3 is 13 amino acids long. Together with reference TRBV3-1 and TRBJ1-5, the CDR3 gives the full variable domain: DTAVSQTPKYLVTQMGNDKSIKCEQNLGHDTMYWYKQDSKKFLKIMFSYNNKELIINETVPNRFSPKSPDKAHLNLHINSLELGDSAVYFCASSQGQWKAQHFGDGTRLSIL.

This clonotype was observed many times. V and J are TRBV19 and TRBJ1-1; 8 bases align to TRBD1. The CDR3 consists of 16 residues. Trimming at V came to 0 bases and at J to 5 bases, leaving 8 bases not matched to a gene. The germline gives CDR1 LNHDA, CDR2 SQIVND (reference sequence). The CDR3 is CASSIDSWTGRTEAFF. For the CDR3, the DNA is TGTGCCAGTAGTATAGATAGTTGGACAGGGAGGACTGAAGCTTTCTTT.

The table lists this clonotype with many counts. The rearrangement uses TRBV7-2 and TRBJ1-1, with D unclear. Trimming stripped 5 bases from V and 4 bases from J, with 11 bases between. The length of the CDR3 is 13 residues. Germline V gene sequence: CDR1 SGHTA, CDR2 FQGNSA. CDR3 protein: CASSREGATEAFF. In DNA, the CDR3 is TGTGCCAGCAGCCGTGAGGGTGCCACTGAAGCTTTCTTT.

The chain's CDR3 is CASSQGPGENEKLFF. The CDR3 coding sequence is TGTGCCAGCAGTCAGGGGCCGGGGGAGAATGAAAAACTGTTTTTT. V is TRBV6-2 or TRBV6-3 and J is TRBJ1-4; a weak D match, TRBD1 (6 bases). This CDR3 is built from 15 residues. From germline, CDR1 is MNHEY and CDR2 SVGEGT. Trimming took off 5 bases at V and 5 bases at J, with 15 bases between the two ends.

This clonotype came up many times. This rearrangement joins TRBV7-9 to TRBJ2-7, with 11 bases identical to TRBD2. The CDR3 is made up of 15 amino acids. Germline trimming cut 5 bases from V and 3 bases from J; bases unmatched to any gene: 6. Per germline, CDR1 SEHNR and CDR2 FQNEAQ (reference sequence). The chain's CDR3 is CASSRGTSGGYEQYF. The DNA of the CDR3 is TGTGCCAGCAGCCGAGGGACTAGCGGCGGCTACGAGCAGTACTTC.

CDR3: CASNARERELQETQYF. The CDR3 nucleotides are TGCGCCAGCAACGCCCGGGAGCGGGAGCTCCAAGAGACCCAGTACTTC. This rearrangement joins TRBV5-1 to TRBJ2-5, with 8 bases identical to TRBD2. V dropped 6 bases and J dropped 1; count of bases not matched to a gene: 11. CDR1 and CDR2 (germline): SGHRS, YFSETQ. This CDR3 region has 16 residues.

This clonotype has a count of ten or more. This rearrangement joins TRBV10-3 to TRBJ1-1; tentatively, D is TRBD1 (6 bases). This CDR3 contains 14 residues. In germline, CDR1 is ENHRY, CDR2 SYGVKD. The ends were cut back, 0 bases at V and 3 bases at J, with 8 bases in the middle. Written as DNA, the CDR3 is TGTGCCATCAGTGAGTCGGGGGGGCACACTGAAGCTTTCTTT. Protein product: CAISESGGHTEAFF.

The V and J genes are TRBV29-1 and TRBJ2-7; 9 bases are shared with TRBD2. Germline values: CDR1 SQVTM, CDR2 ANQGSEA. The CDR3 sequence is 12 residues long. The V segment lost 6 bases and the J segment 5 bases; nucleotides outside the gene matches: 5. The CDR3 here is CSVEREADEQYF. CDR3 DNA sequence: TGCAGCGTAGAGCGGGAGGCGGACGAGCAGTACTTC.

This clonotype was seen repeatedly, ten times or more. The J gene is TRBJ2-7, the V gene TRBV20-1; D ambiguous. Trimming stripped 6 bases from V and 2 bases from J, with 17 bases between. Germline V gene lookup returns CDR1 DFQATT and CDR2 SNEGSKA (reference sequence). CDR3 length: 14 residues. CDR3 nucleotides: TGCAGTGCCCACTTGGCAGGCCGTACCTACGAGCAGTACTTC. Its protein product is CSAHLAGRTYEQYF.

This clonotype was seen many times. V usage is TRBV29-1 and J usage is TRBJ1-1, with 7 bases aligning to TRBD1. V gave up 2 bases and J gave up 11 bases; unmatched junction bases: 11. The germline CDR1 and CDR2 sequences are SQVTM and ANQGSEA. This CDR3 has 13 residues. Here the CDR3 DNA reads TGCAGCGTTGAACGAGGGGCAGGGGGGGACGCTTTCTTT. It translates to CSVERGAGGDAFF.

This clonotype was observed many times. The chain employs TRBV12-3 or TRBV12-4 and TRBJ2-5; 13 nucleotides align to TRBD2. After removal of 5 bases from V and 3 bases from J, the junction contained 3 bases not matched to a gene. The CDR3 covers 15 residues. CDR3: CASSPGTSGEETQYF. CDR3 DNA sequence: TGTGCCAGCAGTCCCGGGACTAGCGGGGAAGAGACCCAGTACTTC.

The rearrangement joins TRBV30 to TRBJ2-2; weak D call: TRBD2 (5 bases). The length of the CDR3 is 15 residues. In germline, CDR1 is GTSNPN, CDR2 SVGIG (reference sequence). The ends were cut back, 3 bases at V and 7 bases at J, with 18 bases in the middle. The CDR3 DNA is TGTGCCTGGAGCGCGGGTAGATCCAGAAGCGGGGAGCTGTTTTTT. As protein: CAWSAGRSRSGELFF.